This T cell receptor beta chain was profiled in a study of CD8 T cells in Susac syndrome. When the RNA was reverse transcribed, random hexamers were used with an input of roughly 0.45 to 1 ug. The immunoSEQ assay covered 54 Vbeta and 13 Jbeta segments for CDR3. TCRdb processed the immunoSEQ multiplex PCR reads anew with MiXCR; each CDR3 protein has one entry. The data contain approximately 190,000 distinct CDR3 sequences, 85% to 95% of them singletons. The CDR3 has 16 amino acids. V lost 5 bases and J lost 0, with 11 bases in between. The CD8+ and CD4+ T cells were negatively isolated, with the TEMRA cells enriched by FACS.

The TCR originated in a human donor in good health. J is TRBJ1-6 and V is TRBV12-3 or TRBV12-4; a weak D match, TRBD1 (6 bases). The sample consisted of CD4+ T cells from PBMCs. The CDR3 sequence: CASSRQASSYNSPLHF. CDR3 nucleotides: TGTGCCAGCAGTCGACAGGCGAGCTCCTATAATTCACCCCTCCACTTT.